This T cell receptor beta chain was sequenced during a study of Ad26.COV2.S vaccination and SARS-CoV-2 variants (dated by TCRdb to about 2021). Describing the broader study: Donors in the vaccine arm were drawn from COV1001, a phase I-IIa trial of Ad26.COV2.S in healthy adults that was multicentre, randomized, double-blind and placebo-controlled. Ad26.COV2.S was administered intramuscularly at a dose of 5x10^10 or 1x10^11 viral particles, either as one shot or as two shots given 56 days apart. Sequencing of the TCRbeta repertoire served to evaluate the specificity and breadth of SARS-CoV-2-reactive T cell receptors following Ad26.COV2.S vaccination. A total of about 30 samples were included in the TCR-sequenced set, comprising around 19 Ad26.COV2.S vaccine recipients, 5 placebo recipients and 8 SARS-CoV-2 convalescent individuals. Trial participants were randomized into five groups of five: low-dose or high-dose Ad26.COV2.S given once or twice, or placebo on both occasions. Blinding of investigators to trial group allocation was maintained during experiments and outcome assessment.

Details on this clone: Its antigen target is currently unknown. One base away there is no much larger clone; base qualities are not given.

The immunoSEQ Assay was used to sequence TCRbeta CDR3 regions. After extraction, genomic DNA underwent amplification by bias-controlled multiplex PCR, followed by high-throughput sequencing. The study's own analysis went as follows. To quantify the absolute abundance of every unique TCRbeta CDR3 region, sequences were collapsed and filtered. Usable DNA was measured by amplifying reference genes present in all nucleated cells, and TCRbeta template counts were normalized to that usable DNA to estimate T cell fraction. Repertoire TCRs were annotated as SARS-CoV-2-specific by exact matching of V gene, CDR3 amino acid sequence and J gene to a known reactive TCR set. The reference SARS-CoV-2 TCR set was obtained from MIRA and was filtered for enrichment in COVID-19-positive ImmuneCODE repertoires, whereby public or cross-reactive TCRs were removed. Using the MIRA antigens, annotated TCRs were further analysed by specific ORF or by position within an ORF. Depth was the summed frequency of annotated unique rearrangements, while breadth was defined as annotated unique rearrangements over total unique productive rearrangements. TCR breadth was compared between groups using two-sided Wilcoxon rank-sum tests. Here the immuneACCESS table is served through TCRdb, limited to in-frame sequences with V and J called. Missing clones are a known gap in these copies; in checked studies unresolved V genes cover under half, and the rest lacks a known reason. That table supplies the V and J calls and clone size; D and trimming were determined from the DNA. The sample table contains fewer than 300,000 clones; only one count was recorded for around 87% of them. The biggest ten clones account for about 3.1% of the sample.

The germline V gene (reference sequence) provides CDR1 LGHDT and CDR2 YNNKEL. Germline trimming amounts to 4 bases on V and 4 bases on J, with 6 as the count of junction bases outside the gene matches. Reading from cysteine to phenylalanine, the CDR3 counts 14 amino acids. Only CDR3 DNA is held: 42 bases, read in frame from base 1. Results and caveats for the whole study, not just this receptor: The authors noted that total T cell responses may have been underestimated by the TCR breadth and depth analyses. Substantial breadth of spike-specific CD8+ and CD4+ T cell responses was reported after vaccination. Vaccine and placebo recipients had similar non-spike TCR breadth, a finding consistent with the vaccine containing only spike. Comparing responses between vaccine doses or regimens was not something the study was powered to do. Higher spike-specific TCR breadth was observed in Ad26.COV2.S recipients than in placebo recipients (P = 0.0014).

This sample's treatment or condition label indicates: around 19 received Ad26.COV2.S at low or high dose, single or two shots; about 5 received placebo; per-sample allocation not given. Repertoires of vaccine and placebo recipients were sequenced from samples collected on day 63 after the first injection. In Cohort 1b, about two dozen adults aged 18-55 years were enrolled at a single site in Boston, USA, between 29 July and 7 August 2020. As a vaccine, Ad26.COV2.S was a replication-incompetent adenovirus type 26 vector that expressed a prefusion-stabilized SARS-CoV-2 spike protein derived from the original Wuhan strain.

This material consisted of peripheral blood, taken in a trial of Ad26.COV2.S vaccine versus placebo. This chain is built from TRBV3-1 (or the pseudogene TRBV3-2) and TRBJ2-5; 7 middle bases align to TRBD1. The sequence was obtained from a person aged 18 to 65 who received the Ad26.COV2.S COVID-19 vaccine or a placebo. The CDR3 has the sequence CASSLRTGLETQYF. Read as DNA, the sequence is TGTGCCAGCAGCCTCCGGACAGGATTAGAGACCCAGTACTTC.